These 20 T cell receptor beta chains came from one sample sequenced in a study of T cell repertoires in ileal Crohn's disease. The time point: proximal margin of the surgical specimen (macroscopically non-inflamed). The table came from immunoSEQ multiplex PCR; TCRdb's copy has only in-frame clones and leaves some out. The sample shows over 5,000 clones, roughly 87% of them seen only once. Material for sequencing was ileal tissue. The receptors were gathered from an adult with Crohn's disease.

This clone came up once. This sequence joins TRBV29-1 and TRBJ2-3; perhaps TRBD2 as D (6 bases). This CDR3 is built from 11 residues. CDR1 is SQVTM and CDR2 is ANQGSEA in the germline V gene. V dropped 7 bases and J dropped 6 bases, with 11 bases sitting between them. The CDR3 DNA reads TGCAGCGCGGGGGTCACCGATACGCAGTATTTT. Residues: CSAGVTDTQYF.

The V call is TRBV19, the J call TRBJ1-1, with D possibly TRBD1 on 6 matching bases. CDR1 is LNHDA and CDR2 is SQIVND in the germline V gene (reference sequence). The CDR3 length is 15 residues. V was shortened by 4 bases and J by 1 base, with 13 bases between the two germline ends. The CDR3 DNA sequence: TGTGCCAGTAGTACACAGGGTTGGGGGAACACTGAAGCTTTCTTT. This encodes CASSTQGWGNTEAFF.

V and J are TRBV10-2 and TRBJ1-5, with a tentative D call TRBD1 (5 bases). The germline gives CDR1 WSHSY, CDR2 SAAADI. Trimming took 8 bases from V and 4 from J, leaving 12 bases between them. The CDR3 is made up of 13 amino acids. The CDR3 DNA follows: TGCGCCAGCGCGACAGAAAATAATCAGCCCCAGCATTTT. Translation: CASATENNQPQHF.

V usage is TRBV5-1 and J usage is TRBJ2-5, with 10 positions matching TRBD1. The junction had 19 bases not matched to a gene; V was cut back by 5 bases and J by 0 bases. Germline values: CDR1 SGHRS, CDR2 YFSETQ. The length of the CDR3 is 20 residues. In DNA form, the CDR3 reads TGCGCCAGCAGTAAAACCTCCCCCGGGACAGGGGCATCTTACCAAGAGACCCAGTACTTC. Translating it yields CASSKTSPGTGASYQETQYF.

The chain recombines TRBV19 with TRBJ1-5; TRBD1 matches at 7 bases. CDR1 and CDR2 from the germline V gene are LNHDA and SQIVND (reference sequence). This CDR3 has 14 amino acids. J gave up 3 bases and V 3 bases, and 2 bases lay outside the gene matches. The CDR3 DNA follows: TGTGCCAGTAGTATCGGGACAGTCAATCAGCCCCAGCATTTT. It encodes CASSIGTVNQPQHF.

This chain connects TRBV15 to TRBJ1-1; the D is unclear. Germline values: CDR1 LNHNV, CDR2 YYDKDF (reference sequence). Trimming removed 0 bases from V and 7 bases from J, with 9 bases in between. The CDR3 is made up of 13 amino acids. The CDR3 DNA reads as TGTGCCACCAGCAGAGATCAAGGTTTTGAAGCTTTCTTT. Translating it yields CATSRDQGFEAFF.

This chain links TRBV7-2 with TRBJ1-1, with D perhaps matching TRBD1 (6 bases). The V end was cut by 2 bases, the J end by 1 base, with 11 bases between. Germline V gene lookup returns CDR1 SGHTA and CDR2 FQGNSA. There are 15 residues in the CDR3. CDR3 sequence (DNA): TGTGCCAGCAGCTTAACACAGGGCTGGAACACTGAAGCTTTCTTT. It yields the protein CASSLTQGWNTEAFF.

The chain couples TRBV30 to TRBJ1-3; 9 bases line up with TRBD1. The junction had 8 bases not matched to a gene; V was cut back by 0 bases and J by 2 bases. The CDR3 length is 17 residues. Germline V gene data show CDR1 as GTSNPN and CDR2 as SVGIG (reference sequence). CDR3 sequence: CAWSVRVGQGAGNTIYF. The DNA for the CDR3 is TGTGCCTGGAGTGTACGCGTGGGACAGGGTGCTGGAAACACCATATATTTT. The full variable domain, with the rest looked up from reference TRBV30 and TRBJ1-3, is SQTIHQWPATLVQPVGSPLSLECTVEGTSNPNLYWYRQAAGRGLQLLFYSVGIGQISSEVPQNLSASRPQDRQFILSSKKLLLSDSGFYLCAWSVRVGQGAGNTIYFGEGSWLTVV.

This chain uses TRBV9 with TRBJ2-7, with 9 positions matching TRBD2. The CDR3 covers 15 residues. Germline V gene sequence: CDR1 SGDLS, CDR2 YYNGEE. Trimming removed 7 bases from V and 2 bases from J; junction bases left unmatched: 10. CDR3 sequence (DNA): TGTGCCAGCTCCCCTGGTAGCGGGAGAACCTACGAGCAGTACTTC. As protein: CASSPGSGRTYEQYF.

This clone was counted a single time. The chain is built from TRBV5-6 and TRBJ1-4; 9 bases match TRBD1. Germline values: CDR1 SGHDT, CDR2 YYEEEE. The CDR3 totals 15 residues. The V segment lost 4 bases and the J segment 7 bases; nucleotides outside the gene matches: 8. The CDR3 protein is CASSGLQGAGEKLFF. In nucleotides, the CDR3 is TGTGCCAGCAGCGGACTACAGGGGGCAGGTGAAAAACTGTTTTTT.

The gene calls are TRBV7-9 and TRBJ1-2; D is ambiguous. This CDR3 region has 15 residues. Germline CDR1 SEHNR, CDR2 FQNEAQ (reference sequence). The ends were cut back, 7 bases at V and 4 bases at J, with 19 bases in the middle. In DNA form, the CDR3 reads TGTGCCAGCACCGCCCTTCAACAGAGACCCTATGGCTACACCTTC. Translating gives CASTALQQRPYGYTF.

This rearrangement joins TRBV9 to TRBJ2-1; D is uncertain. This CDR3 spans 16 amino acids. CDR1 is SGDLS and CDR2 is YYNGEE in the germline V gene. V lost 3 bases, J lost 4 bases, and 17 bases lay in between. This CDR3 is CASSAGPSARYNEQFF. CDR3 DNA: TGTGCCAGCAGCGCAGGTCCCAGCGCTAGGTACAATGAGCAGTTCTTC.

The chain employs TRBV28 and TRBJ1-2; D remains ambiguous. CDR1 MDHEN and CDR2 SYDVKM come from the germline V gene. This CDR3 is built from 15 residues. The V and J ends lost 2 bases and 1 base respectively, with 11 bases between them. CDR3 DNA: TGTGCCAGCAGTTTACAGCAGAAATATAACTATGGCTACACCTTC. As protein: CASSLQQKYNYGYTF.

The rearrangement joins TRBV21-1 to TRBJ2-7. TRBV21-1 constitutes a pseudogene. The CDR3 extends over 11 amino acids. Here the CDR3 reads CASSKAYEQYF. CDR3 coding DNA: TGTGCCAGCAGCAAAGCTTACGAGCAGTACTTC.

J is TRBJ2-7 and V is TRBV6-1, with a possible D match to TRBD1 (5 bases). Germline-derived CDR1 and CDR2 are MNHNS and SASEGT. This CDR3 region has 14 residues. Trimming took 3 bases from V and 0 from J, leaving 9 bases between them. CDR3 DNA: TGTGCCAGCAGTGAGAGCCAGGGCTCCTACGAGCAGTACTTC. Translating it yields CASSESQGSYEQYF.

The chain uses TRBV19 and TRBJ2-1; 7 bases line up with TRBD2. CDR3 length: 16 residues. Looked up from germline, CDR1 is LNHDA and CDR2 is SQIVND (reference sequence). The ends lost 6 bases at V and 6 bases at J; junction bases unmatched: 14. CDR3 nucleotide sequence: TGTGCCAGTAGCTCGACTAGCTCCCATAAGATCAATGAGCAGTTCTTC. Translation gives CASSSTSSHKINEQFF.

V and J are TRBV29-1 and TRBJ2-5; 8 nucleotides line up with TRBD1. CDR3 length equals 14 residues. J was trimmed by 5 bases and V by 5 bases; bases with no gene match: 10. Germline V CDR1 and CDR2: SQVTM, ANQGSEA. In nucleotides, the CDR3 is TGCAGCGTTCCCGCGGACAGGGACGAGGAGACCCAGTACTTC. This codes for CSVPADRDEETQYF. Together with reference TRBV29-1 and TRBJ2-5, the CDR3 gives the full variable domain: SAVISQKPSRDICQRGTSLTIQCQVDSQVTMMFWYRQQPGQSLTLIATANQGSEATYESGFVIDKFPISRPNLTFSTLTVSNMSPEDSSIYLCSVPADRDEETQYFGPGTRLLVL.

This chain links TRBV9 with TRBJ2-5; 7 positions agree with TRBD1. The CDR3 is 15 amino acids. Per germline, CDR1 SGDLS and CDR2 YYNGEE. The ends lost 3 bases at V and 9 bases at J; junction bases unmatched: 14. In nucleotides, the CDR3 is TGTGCCAGCAGCGCCACAGGGGTCCCCCAAGGGGCCCAGTACTTC. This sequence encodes CASSATGVPQGAQYF.

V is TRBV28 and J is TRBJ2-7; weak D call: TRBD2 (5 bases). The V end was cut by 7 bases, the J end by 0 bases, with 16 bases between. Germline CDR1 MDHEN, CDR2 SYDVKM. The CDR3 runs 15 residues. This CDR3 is CASKLSGANSYEQYF. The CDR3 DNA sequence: TGTGCCAGCAAGCTAAGCGGAGCAAACTCCTACGAGCAGTACTTC.

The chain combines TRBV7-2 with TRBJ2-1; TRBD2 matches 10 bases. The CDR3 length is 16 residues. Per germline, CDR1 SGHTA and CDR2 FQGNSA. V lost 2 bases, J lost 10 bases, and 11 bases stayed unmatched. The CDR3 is CASSLRPGLAELEQFF. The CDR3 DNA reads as TGTGCCAGCAGCTTACGACCAGGACTAGCGGAGTTAGAGCAGTTCTTC.